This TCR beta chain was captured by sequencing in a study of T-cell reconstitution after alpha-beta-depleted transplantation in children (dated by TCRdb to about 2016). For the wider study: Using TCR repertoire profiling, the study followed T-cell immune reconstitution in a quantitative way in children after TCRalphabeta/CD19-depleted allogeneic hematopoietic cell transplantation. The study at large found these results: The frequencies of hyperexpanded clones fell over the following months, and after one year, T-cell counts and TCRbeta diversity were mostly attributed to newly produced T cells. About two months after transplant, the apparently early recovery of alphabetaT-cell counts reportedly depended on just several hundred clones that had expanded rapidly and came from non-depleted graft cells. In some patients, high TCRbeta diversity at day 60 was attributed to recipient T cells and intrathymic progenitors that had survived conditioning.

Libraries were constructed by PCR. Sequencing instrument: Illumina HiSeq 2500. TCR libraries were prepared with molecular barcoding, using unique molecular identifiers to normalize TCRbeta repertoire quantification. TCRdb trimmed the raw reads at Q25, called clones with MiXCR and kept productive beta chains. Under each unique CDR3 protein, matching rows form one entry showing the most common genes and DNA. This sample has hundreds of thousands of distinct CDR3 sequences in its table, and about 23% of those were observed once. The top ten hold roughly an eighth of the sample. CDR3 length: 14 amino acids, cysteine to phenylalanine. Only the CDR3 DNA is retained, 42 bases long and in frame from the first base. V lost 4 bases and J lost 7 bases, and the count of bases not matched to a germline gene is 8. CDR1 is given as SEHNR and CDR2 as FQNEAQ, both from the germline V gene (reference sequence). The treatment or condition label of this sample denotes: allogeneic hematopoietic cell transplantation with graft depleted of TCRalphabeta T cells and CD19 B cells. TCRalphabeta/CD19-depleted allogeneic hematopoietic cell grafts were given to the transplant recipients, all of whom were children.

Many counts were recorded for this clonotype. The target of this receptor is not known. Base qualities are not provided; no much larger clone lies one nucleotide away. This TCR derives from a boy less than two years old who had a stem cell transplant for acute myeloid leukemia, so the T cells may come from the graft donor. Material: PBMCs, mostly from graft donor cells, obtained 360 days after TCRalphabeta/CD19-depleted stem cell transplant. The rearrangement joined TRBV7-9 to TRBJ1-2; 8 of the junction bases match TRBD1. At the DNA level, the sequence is TGTGCCAGCAGCTCCCGGGACAGGAGCTTTGGCTACACCTTC. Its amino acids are CASSSRDRSFGYTF. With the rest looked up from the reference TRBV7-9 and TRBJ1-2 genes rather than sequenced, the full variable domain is DTGVSQNPRHKITKRGQNVTFRCDPISEHNRLYWYRQTLGQGPEFLTYFQNEAQLEKSRLLSDRFSAERPKGSFSTLEIQRTEQGDSAMYLCASSSRDRSFGYTFGSGTRLTVV.